This T cell receptor beta chain was recovered during a study of blood T cell repertoires in COVID-19. On the study more broadly: Whether acute or convalescent, the COVID-19 samples came from the United States, Italy and Spain. The cDNA or gDNA used as material had been derived from T cells, B-cell-depleted T cells, or PBMCs.

How the authors handled the data: Cell counts per sample came from amplifying reference gene primers. Using immunoSEQ multiplex PCR, the repertoire was profiled, and TCRdb retains in-frame clones only, with some absent. V, J and clone size are taken as reported in that table, and D and trimming were inferred from the DNA itself. This table holds tens of thousands of clones, roughly three quarters found once. The CDR3 loop spans 13 amino acids. Germline lookup yields CDR1 KGHDR and CDR2 SFDVKD. V was pared by 5 bases and J by 1 base, with 6 bases between. In Seattle, patients joined the study during active infection and were tracked longitudinally.

Input material: peripheral blood. The receptor comes from a man between 65 and 85 years old with COVID-19, enrolled during active disease. The gene calls are TRBV24-1 and TRBJ2-3, with no clear D. In DNA, the CDR3 is TGTGCCACCAGTGGTCCCGGCACAGATACGCAGTATTTT. Protein: CATSGPGTDTQYF.